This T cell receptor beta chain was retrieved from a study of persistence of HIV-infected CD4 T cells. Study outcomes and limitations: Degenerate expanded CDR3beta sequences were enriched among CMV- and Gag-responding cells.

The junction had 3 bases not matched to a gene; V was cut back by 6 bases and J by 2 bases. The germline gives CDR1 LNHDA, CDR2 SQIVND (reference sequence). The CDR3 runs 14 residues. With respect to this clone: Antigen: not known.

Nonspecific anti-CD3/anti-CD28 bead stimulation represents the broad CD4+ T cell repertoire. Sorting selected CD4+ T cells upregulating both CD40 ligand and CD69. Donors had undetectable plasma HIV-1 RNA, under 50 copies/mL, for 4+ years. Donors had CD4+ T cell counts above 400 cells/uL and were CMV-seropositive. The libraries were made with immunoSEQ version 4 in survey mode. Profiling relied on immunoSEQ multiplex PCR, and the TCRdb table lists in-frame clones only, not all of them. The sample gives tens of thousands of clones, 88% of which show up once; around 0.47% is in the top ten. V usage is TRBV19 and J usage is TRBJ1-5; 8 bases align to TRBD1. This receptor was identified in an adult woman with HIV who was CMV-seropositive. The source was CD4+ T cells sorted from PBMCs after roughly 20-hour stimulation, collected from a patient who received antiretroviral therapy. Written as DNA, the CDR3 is TGTGCCAGTAGCCAGGGACAGGGCAATCAGCCCCAGCATTTT. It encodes CASSQGQGNQPQHF.